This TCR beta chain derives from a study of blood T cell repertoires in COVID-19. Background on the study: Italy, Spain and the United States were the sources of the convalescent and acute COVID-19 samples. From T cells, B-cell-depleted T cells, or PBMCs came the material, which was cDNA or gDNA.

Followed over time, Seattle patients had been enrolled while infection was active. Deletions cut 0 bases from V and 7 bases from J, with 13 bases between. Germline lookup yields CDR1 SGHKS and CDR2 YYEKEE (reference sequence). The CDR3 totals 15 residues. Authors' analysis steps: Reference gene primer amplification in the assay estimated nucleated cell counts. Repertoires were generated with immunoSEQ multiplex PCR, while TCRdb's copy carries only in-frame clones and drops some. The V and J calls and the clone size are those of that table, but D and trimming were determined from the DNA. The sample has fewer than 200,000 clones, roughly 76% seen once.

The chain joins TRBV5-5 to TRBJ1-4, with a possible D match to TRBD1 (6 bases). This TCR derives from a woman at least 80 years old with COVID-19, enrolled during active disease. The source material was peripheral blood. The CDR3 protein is CASSLGSGVAEKLFF. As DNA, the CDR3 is TGTGCCAGCAGCTTGGGGTCAGGGGTGGCTGAAAAACTGTTTTTT.